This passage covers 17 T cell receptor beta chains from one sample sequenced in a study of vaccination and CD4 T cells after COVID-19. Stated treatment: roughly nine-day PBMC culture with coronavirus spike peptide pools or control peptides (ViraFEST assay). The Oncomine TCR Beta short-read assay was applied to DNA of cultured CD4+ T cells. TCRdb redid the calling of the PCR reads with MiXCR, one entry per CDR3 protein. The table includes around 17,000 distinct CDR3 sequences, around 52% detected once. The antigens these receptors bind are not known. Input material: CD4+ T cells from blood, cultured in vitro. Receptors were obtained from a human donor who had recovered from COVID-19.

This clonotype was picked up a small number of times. The CDR3 loop reads CASSWQGYGDQPQHF. In DNA form, the CDR3 reads TGTGCCAGCAGTTGGCAAGGGTACGGCGATCAGCCCCAGCATTTT. The chain recombines TRBV27 with TRBJ1-5, with D uncertain. This CDR3 comprises 15 residues. Germline lookup yields CDR1 MNHEY and CDR2 SMNVEV (reference sequence). V shed 4 bases and J shed 5 bases, with 15 bases lying between them.

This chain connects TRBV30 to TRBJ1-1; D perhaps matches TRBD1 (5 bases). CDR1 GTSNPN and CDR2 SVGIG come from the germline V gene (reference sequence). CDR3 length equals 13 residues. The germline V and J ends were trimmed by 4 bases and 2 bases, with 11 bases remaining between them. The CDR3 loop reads CAWTSGPNTEAFF. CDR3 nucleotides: TGTGCCTGGACCTCGGGACCAAACACTGAAGCTTTCTTT.

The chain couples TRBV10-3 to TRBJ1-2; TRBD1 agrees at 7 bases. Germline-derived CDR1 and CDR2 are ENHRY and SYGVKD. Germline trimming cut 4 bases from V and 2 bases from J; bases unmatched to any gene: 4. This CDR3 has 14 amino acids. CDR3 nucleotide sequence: TGTGCCATCAGTGCTCGACAGGGCAACTATGGCTACACCTTC. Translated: CAISARQGNYGYTF.

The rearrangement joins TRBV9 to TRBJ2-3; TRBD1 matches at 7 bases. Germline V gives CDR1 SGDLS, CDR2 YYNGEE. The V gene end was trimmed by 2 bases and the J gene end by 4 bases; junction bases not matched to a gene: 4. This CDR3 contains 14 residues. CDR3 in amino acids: CASSVRTGADTQYF. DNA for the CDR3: TGTGCCAGCAGCGTTCGGACAGGCGCAGATACGCAGTATTTT.

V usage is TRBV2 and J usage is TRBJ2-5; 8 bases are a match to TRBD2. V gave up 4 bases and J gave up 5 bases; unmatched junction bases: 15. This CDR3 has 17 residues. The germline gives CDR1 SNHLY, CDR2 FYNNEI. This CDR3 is CASSVGAGEGFAETQYF. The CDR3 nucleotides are TGTGCCAGCAGTGTGGGAGCGGGAGAGGGGTTTGCGGAGACCCAGTACTTC.

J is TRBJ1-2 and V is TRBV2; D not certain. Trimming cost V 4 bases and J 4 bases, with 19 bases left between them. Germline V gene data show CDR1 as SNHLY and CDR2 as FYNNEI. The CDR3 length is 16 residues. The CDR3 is CASSGTGKGSFYGYTF. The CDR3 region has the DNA TGTGCCAGCAGTGGGACGGGGAAAGGGAGTTTCTATGGCTACACCTTC.

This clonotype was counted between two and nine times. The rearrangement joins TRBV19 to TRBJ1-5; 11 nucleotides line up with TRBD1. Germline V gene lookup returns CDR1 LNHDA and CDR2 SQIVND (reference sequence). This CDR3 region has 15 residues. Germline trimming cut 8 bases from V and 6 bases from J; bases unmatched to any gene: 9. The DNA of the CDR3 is TGTGCCAGTTCCGGGACAGGGGGATATAGTCAGCCCCAGCATTTT. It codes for CASSGTGGYSQPQHF.

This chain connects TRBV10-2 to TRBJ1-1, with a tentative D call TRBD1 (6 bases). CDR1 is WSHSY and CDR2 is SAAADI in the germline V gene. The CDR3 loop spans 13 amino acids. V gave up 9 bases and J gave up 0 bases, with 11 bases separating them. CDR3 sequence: CASYRAMNTEAFF. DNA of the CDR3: TGCGCCAGTTACAGGGCCATGAACACTGAAGCTTTCTTT.

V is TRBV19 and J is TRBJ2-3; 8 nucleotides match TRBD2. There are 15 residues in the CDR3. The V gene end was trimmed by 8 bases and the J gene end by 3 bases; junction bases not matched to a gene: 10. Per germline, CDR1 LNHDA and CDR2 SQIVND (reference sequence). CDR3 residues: CASGISASGTDTQYF. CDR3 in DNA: TGTGCCAGTGGGATATCGGCTAGCGGGACAGATACGCAGTATTTT.

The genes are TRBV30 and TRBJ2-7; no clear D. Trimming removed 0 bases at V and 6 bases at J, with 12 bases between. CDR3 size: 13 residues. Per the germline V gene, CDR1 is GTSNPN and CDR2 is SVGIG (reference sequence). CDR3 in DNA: TGTGCCTGGAGTGTCGAGTTGAAGGGCGAGCAGTACTTC. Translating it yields CAWSVELKGEQYF.

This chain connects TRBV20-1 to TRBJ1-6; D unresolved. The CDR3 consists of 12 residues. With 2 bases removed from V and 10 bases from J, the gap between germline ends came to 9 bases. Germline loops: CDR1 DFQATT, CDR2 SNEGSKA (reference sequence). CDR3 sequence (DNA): TGCAGTGCTAGAAGTGGAGGATCACCCCTCCACTTT. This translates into CSARSGGSPLHF.

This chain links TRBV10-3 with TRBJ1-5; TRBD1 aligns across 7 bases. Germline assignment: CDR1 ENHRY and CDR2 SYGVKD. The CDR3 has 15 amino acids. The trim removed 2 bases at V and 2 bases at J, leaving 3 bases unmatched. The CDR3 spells CAISEAQGGNQPQHF. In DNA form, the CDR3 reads TGTGCCATCAGTGAGGCCCAGGGGGGCAATCAGCCCCAGCATTTT.

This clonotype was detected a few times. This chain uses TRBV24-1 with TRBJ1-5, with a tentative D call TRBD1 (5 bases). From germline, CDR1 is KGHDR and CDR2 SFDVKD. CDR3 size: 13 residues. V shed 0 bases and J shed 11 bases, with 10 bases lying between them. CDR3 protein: CATSDLEAGTQHF. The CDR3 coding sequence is TGTGCCACCAGTGATTTGGAAGCAGGGACCCAGCATTTT.

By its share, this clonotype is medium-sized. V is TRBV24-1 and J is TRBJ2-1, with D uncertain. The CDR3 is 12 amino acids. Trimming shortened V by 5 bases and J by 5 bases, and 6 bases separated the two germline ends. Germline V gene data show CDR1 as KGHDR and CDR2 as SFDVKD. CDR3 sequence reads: CATSGTHNEQFF. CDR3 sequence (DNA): TGTGCCACCAGTGGGACGCACAATGAGCAGTTCTTC.

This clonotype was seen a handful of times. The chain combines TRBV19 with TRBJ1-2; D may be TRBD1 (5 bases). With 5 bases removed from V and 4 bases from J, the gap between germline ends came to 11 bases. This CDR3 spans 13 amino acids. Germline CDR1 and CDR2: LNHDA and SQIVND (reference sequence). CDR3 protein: CASSRGLLYGYTF. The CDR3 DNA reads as TGTGCCAGTAGTCGGGGCCTCCTCTATGGCTACACCTTC. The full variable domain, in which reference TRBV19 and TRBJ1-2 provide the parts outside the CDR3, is DGGITQSPKYLFRKEGQNVTLSCEQNLNHDAMYWYRQDPGQGLRLIYYSQIVNDFQKGDIAEGYSVSREKKESFPLTVTSAQKNPTAFYLCASSRGLLYGYTFGSGTRLTVV.

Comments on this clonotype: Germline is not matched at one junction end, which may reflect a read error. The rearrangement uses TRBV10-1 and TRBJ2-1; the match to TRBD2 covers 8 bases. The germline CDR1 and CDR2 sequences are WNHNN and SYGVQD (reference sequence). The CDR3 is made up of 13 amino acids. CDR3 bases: TGCGCCACCAGTTCTAGCGGGTACAATGAGCAGTTCTTC. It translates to CATSSSGYNEQFF.

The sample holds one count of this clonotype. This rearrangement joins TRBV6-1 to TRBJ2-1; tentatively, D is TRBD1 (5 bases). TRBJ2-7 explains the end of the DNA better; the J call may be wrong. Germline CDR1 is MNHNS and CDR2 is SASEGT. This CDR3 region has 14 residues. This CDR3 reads CASSEMGPSYEQYF. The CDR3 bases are TGTGCCAGCAGCGAGATGGGGCCCTCCTACGAGCAGTACTTC.